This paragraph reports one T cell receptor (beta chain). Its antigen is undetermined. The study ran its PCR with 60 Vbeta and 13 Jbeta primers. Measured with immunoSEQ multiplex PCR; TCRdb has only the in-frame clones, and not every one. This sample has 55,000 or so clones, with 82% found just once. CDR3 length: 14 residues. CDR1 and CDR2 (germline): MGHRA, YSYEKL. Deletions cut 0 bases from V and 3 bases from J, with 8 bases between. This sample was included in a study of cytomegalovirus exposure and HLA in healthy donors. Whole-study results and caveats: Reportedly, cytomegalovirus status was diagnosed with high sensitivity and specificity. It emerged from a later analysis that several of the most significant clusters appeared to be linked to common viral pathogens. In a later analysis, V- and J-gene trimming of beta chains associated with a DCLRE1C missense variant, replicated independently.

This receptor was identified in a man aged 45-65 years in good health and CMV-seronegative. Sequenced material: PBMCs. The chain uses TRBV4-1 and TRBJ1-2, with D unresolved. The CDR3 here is CASSQDNSYYGYTF. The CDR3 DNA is TGCGCCAGCAGCCAAGATAACAGCTACTATGGCTACACCTTC.